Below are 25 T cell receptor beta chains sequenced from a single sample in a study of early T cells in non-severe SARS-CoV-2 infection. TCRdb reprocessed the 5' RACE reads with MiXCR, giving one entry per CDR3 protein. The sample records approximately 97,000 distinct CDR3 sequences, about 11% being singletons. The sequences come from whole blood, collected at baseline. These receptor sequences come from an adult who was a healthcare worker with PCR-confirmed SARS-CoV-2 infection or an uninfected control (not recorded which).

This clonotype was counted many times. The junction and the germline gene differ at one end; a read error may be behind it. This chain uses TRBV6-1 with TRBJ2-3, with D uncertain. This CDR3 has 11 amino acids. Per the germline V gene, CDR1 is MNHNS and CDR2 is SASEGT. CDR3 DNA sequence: TGTGCCAGCAGGGAAGGGGATACGCAGTATTTT. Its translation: CASREGDTQYF.

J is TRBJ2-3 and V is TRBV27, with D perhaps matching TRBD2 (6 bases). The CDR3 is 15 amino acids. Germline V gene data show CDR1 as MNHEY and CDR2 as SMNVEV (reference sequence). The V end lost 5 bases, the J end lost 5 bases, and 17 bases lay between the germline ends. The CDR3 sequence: CASSLFGGGRDTQYF. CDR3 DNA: TGTGCCAGCAGTCTCTTTGGGGGAGGAAGAGATACGCAGTATTTT.

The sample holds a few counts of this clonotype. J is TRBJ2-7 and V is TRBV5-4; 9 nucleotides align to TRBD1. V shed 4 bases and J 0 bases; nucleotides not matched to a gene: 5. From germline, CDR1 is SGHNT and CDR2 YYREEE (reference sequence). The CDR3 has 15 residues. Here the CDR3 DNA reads TGTGCCAGCAGCACCGGACAGGGGACCTCCTACGAGCAGTACTTC. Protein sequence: CASSTGQGTSYEQYF.

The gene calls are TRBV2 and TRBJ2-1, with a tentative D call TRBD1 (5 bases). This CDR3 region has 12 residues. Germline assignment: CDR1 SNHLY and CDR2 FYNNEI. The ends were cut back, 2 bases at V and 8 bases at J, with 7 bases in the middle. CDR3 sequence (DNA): TGTGCCAGCAGTGAACAGGGCTATGAGCAGTTCTTC. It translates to CASSEQGYEQFF.

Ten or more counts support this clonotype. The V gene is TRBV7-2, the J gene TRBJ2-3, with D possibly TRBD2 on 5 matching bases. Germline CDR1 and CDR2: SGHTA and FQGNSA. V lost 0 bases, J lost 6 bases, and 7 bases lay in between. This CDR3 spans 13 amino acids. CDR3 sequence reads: CASSLAERDTQYF. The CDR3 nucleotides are TGTGCCAGCAGCTTAGCGGAGCGGGATACGCAGTATTTT.

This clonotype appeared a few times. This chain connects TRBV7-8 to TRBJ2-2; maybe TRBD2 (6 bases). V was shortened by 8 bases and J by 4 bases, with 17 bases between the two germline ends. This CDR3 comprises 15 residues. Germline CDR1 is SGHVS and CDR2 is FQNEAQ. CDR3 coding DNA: TGTGCCAGCGCTGGGCGGGGATCGGTCACCGGGGAGCTGTTTTTT. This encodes CASAGRGSVTGELFF.

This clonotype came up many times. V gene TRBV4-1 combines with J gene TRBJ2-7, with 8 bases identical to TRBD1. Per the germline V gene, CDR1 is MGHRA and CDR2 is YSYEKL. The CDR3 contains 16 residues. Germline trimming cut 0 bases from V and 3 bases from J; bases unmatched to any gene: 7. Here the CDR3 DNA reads TGCGCCAGCAGCCAAGATAGGGGACAGGTCAACTACGAGCAGTACTTC. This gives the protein CASSQDRGQVNYEQYF.

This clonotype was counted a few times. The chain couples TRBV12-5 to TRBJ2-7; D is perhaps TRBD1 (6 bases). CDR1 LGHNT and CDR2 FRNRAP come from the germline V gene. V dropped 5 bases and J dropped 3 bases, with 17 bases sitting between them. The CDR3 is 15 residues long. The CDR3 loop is CASGPSGQSNYEQYF. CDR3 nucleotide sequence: TGTGCTAGTGGTCCTTCCGGACAGTCCAACTACGAGCAGTACTTC.

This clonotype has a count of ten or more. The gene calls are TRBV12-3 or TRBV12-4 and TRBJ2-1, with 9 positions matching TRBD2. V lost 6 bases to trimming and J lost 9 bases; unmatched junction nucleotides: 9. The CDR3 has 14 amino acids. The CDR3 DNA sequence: TGTGCCAGCAGCACTGGACTAGCGTGGTTTGAGCAGTTCTTC. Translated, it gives CASSTGLAWFEQFF.

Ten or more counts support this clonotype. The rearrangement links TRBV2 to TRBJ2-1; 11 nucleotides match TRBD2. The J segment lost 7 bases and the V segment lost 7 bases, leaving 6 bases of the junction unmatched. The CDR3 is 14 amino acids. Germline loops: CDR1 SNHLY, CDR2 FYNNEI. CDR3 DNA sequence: TGTGCCAGCACGGCACGGACTAGCGGGAATGAGCAGTTCTTC. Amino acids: CASTARTSGNEQFF. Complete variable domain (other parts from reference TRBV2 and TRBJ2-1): EPEVTQTPSHQVTQMGQEVILRCVPISNHLYFYWYRQILGQKVEFLVSFYNNEISEKSEIFDDQFSVERPDGSNFTLKIRSTKLEDSAMYFCASTARTSGNEQFFGPGTRLTVL.

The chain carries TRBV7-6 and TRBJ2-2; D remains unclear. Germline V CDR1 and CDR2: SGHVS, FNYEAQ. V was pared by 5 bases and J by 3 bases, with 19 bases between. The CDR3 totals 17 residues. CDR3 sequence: CASSPLTWESHTGELFF. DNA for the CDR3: TGTGCCAGCAGCCCTCTAACTTGGGAATCGCACACCGGGGAGCTGTTTTTT. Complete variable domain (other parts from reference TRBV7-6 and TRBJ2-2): GAGVSQSPRYKVTKRGQDVALRCDPISGHVSLYWYRQALGQGPEFLTYFNYEAQQDKSGLPNDRFSAERPEGSISTLTIQRTEQRDSAMYRCASSPLTWESHTGELFFGEGSRLTVL.

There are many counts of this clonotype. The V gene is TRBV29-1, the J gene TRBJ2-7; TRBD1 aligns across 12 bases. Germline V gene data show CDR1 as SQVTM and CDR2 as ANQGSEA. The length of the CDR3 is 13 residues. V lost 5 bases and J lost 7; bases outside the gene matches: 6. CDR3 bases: TGCAGCGTTCAGGGACAGGGGGCAGGAGAGCAGTACTTC. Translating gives CSVQGQGAGEQYF.

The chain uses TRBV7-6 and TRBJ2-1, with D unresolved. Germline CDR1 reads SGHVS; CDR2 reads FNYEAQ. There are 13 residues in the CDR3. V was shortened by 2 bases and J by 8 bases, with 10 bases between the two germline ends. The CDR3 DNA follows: TGTGCCAGCAGCTTATCCCTAAACGATGAGCAGTTCTTC. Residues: CASSLSLNDEQFF. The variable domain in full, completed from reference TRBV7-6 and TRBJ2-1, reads GAGVSQSPRYKVTKRGQDVALRCDPISGHVSLYWYRQALGQGPEFLTYFNYEAQQDKSGLPNDRFSAERPEGSISTLTIQRTEQRDSAMYRCASSLSLNDEQFFGPGTRLTVL.

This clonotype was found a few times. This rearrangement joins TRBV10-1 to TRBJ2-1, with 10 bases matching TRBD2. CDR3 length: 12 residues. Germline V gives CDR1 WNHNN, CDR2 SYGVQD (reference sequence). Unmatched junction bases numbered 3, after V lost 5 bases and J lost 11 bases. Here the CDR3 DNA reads TGCGCCAGCAGTAGACTAGCGGGCAAGCAGTTCTTC. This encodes CASSRLAGKQFF.

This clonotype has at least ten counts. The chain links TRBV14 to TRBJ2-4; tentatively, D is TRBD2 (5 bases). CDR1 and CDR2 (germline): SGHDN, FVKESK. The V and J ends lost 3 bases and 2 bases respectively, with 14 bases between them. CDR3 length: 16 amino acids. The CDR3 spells CASSQGTGFPKNIQYF. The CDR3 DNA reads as TGTGCCAGCAGCCAGGGTACGGGGTTCCCCAAAAACATTCAGTACTTC.

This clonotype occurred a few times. The CDR3, as DNA: TGTGCCAGCAGCTTATTAGGGGGCACAAATTCACCCCTCCACTTT. It is translated as CASSLLGGTNSPLHF. The chain couples TRBV7-3 to TRBJ1-6; TRBD1 aligns across 7 bases. V dropped 2 bases and J dropped 7; count of bases not matched to a gene: 5. The CDR3 is 15 amino acids. Germline assignment: CDR1 SGHTA and CDR2 FQGTGA.

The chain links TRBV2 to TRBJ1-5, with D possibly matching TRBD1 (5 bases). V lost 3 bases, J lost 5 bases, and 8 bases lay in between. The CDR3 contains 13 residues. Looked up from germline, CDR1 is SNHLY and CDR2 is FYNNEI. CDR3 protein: CASSDREYQPQHF. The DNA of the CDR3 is TGTGCCAGCAGTGACAGGGAATATCAGCCCCAGCATTTT.

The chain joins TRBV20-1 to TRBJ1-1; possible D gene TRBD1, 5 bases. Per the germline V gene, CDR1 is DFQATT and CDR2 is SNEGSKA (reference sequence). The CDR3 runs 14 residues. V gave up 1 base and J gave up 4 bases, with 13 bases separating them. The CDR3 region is CSARVSAGGTEAFF. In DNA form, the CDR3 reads TGCAGTGCTAGAGTTTCGGCCGGGGGCACTGAAGCTTTCTTT.

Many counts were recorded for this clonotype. The CDR3 sequence is CSASSGFQETQYF. The CDR3 DNA is TGCAGTGCTAGTTCCGGGTTTCAAGAGACCCAGTACTTC. This chain joins TRBV20-1 and TRBJ2-5; D gene uncertain. This CDR3 contains 13 residues. Trimming cost V 3 bases and J 2 bases, with 10 bases left between them. Germline V lookup: CDR1 DFQATT, CDR2 SNEGSKA (reference sequence).

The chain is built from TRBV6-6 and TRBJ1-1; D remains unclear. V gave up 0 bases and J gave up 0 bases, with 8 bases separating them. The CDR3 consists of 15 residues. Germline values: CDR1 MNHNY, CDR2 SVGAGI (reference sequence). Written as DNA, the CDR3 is TGTGCCAGCAGTTACTCGGCAGAGATGAACACTGAAGCTTTCTTT. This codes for CASSYSAEMNTEAFF.

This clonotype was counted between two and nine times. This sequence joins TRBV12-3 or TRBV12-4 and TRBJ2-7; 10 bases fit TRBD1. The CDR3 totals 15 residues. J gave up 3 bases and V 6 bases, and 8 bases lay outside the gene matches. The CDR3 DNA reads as TGTGCCAGCAGCGCCGCGGGACAGGGGTTCTACGAGCAGTACTTC. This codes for CASSAAGQGFYEQYF.

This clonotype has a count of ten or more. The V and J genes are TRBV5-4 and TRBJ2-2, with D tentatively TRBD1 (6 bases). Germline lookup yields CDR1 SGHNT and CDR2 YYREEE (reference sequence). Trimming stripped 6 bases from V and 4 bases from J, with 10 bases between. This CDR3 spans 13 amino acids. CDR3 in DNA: TGTGCCAGCACCCGGGACACCACCGGGGAGCTGTTTTTT. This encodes CASTRDTTGELFF.

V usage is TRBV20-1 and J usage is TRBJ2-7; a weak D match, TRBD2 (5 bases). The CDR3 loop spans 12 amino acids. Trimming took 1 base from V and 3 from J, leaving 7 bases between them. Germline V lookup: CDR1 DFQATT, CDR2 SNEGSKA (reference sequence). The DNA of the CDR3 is TGCAGTGCTAGAGGTGGGAGCTACGAGCAGTACTTC. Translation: CSARGGSYEQYF.

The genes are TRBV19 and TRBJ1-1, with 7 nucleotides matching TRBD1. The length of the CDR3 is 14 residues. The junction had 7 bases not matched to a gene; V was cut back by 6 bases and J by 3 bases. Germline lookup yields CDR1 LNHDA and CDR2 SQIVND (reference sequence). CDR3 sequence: CASRRGGIDTEAFF. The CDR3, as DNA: TGTGCCAGTAGACGAGGGGGCATCGACACTGAAGCTTTCTTT.

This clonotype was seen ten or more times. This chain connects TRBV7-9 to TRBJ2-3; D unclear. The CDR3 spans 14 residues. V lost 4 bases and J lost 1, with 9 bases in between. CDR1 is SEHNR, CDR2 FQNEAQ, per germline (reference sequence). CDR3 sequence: CASSSARGTDTQYF. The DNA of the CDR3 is TGTGCCAGCAGCTCGGCTAGGGGCACAGATACGCAGTATTTT.